This T cell receptor beta chain is from a study of PD-1 blockade in classical Hodgkin lymphoma (dated by TCRdb to 2019 to 2021). In the study overall: Nivolumab dosing was 3 mg/kg intravenously every 2 weeks, continuing until either disease progression or unacceptable toxicity. A peripheral blood immune signature of response to PD-1 blockade in classical Hodgkin lymphoma was defined using TCR beta sequencing and CyTOF.

CDR1 MNHEY and CDR2 SMNVEV are derived from the germline V gene (reference sequence). The CDR3 runs 16 residues from the cysteine to the phenylalanine. Kept here is only the CDR3 DNA, which spans 48 bases and is read in frame from base 1. V is reduced by 5 bases and J by 0 bases, leaving a spacing of 15 bases between them. As regards this clone: Its antigen has not been determined. It has no much larger one-base neighbor in the sample; base qualities were not kept.

According to the study, the label for this sample's time point signals: cycle 4 day 1 (C4D1), after more than five weeks of nivolumab. Relapse after autologous stem cell transplantation had occurred in all trial patients, and cohorts A, B and C were distinguished by prior brentuximab vedotin exposure. Using a Miltenyi CD8+ T cell isolation kit, CD8+ T cells were purified from thawed PBMCs through magnetic negative selection. The trial cohort was composed of approximately 60 patients with relapsed/refractory classical Hodgkin lymphoma, for whom complete response, partial response or progressive disease was recorded as best overall response. Trial patients were treated with single-agent nivolumab in the multi-cohort phase II CheckMate 205 trial. Best overall response was determined by an independent review committee according to the 2007 International Working Group response criteria. Trial PBMCs were collected immediately before nivolumab initiation (C1D1) and during therapy at cycle 2 day 1 and cycle 4 day 1. After peripheral blood was drawn into 8 mL Vacutainer Cell Preparation Tubes, PBMCs were isolated by centrifugation and then cryopreserved. Purified CD4+ and CD8+ fractions were prepared only for cases where an additional PBMC sample was available. On LS columns in a quadroMACS separator, the magnetically labelled cells were depleted, and the flow-through was collected as the purified fraction.

Overall study outcomes, separate from this receptor: Lower diversity was seen in patients whose nivolumab began less than 1 year after ASCT, and these patients were left out of later analyses so that immune reconstitution would not confound the results. Newly diagnosed patients were reported to have lower baseline TCR diversity than healthy donors, and relapsed/refractory patients were reported to have lower baseline TCR diversity still. The study was limited to a single clinical trial cohort, and causes of repertoire differences, possibly disease activity or prior therapy, remained undefined. Trial patients achieving complete response had baseline diversity similar to newly diagnosed patients, whereas partial responders and progressors had significantly lower diversity. A significant rise by C4D1 was seen in CD4+ but not CD8+ TCR diversity (p=0.0027 vs p=0.16), with the rise being most apparent in complete responders (p=0.02).

Genomic DNA was extracted with the Qiagen DNeasy kit from unsorted PBMCs and from negatively selected CD4+ and CD8+ fractions. Using primers that anneal to V and J segments, immunoSEQ multiplex PCR amplified the TCR beta CDR3 regions. Amplification bias was minimized using a synthetic immune receptor repertoire, and residual bias was removed computationally after sequencing. Per the original workflow: Custom Python scripts were used to quantify repertoire diversity as the Shannon entropy index. Unsorted, CD4+ and CD8+ repertoires were analyzed separately, except in combined analyses where CD4+ and CD8+ sequences were merged in silico. Clonal expansion was defined as at least a 2-fold frequency increase after treatment relative to C1D1, with a pseudocount of 0.5 for undetected baseline clones. Clones with 0 or 1 copy at C1D1 were defined as singleton clones, while clones with 2 or more copies were defined as non-singleton clones. Clones expanded in unsorted samples were assigned a CD4+, CD8+ or unknown annotation through matching of protein sequences in sorted samples from the same patient. Wilcoxon tests were applied to paired samples to test diversity changes from C1D1 to C4D1. Imported from immuneACCESS, the table was reduced by TCRdb to in-frame sequences with V and J called. These copies leave out some clones; in studies compared against another copy, an unresolved V gene accounts for under half, and the cause of the remainder is not known. That table is the source of V, J and clone size, and D and trimming were worked out from the DNA. The sample table contains some 3,400 clones; only one count was recorded for 80% to 90% of them. The top ten clonotypes cover 28% of the sample.

The chain uses TRBV27 and TRBJ2-3; the D gene is not confidently resolved. The material sequenced was CD8+ T cells from blood, taken before the fourth cycle of nivolumab. The TCR sequence derives from a human donor with classical Hodgkin lymphoma. The nucleotide sequence is TGTGCCAGCAGTGGCTTGGGTTGGGCTAGCACAGATACGCAGTATTTT. This sequence encodes CASSGLGWASTDTQYF.